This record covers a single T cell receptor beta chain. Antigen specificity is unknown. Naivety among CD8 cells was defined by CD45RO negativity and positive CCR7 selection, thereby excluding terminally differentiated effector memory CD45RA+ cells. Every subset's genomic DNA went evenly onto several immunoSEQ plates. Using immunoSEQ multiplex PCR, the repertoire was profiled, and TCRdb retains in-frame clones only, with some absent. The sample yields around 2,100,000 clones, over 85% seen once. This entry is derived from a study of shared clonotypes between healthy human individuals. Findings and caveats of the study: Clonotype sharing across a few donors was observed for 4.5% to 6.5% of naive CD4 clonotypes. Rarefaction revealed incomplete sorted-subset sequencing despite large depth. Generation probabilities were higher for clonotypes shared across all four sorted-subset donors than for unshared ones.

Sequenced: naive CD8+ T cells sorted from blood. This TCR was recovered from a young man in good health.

The CDR3 is CASSLEGGSGNTIYF. CDR3 nucleotide sequence: TGTGCCAGCAGTCTCGAGGGGGGCTCTGGAAACACCATATATTTT. The chain is built from TRBV6-5 and TRBJ1-3, with D possibly matching TRBD1 (6 bases). This CDR3 is 15 amino acids long. The germline V gene encodes CDR1 MNHEY and CDR2 SVGAGI. V was pared by 5 bases and J by 0 bases, with 11 bases between.